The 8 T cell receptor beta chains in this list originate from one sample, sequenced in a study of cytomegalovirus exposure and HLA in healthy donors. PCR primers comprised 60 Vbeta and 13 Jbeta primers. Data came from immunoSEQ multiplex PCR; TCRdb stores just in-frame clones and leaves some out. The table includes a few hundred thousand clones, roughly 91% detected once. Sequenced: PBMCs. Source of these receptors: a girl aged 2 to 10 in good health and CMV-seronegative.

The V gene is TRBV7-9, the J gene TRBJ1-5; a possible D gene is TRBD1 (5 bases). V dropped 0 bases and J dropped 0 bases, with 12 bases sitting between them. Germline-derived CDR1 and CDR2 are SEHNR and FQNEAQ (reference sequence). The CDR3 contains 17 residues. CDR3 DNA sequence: TGTGCCAGCAGCTTAGCTCTTGGGGCCACTAGCAATCAGCCCCAGCATTTT. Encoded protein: CASSLALGATSNQPQHF.

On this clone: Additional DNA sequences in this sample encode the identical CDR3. The CDR3 DNA reads TGTGCCAGCAGCTTAGGACTAGCGGGCTCCTACGAGCAGTACTTC. This sequence encodes CASSLGLAGSYEQYF. The rearrangement links TRBV7-2 to TRBJ2-7; 10 bases agree with TRBD2. J was trimmed by 0 bases and V by 1 base; bases with no gene match: 0. Germline-derived CDR1 and CDR2 are SGHTA and FQGNSA. This CDR3 has 15 residues.

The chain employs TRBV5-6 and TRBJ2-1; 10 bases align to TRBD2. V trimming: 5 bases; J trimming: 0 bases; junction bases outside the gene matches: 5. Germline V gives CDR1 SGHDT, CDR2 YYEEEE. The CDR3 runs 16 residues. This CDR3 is CASRTSGLDSYNEQFF. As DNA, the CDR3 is TGTGCCAGCAGGACTAGCGGGCTCGACTCCTACAATGAGCAGTTCTTC.

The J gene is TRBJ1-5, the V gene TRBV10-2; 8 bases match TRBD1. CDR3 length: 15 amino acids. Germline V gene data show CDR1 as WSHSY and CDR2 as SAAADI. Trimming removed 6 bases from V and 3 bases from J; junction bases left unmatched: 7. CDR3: CASRKQGVDNQPQHF. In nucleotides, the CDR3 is TGCGCCAGCAGAAAACAGGGGGTTGACAATCAGCCCCAGCATTTT.

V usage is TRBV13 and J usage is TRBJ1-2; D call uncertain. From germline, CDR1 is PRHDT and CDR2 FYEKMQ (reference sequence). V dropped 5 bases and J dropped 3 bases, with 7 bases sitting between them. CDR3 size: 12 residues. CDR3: CASSTDYYGYTF. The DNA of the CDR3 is TGTGCCAGCAGCACCGACTACTATGGCTACACCTTC.

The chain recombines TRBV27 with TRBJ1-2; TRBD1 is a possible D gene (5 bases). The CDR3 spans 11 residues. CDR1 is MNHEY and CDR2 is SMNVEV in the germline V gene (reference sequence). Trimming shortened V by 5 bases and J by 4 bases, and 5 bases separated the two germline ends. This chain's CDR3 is CASSDSYGYTF. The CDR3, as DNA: TGTGCCAGCAGTGACAGCTATGGCTACACCTTC.

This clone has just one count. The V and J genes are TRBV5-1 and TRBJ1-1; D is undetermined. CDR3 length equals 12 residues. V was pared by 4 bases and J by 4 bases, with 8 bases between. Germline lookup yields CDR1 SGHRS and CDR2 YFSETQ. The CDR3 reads CASSPAGTEAFF. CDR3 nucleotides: TGCGCCAGCAGCCCGGCAGGCACTGAAGCTTTCTTT.

The DNA for the CDR3 is TGTGCCAGCAGTTACGGCGCAGCGGCTACCAAGGAGACCCAGTACTTC. This sequence encodes CASSYGAAATKETQYF. The rearrangement uses TRBV6-5 and TRBJ2-5, with a possible D match to TRBD2 (5 bases). Trimming left V 2 bases short and J 5 bases short, with 18 bases between. The CDR3 contains 16 residues. From germline, CDR1 is MNHEY and CDR2 SVGAGI.